These 19 T cell receptor beta chains were sequenced from one sample in a study of blood T cell repertoires in COVID-19 (dated by TCRdb to 2020 to 2021). Library generation was performed with the immunoSEQ multiplex PCR assay. This immuneACCESS table, as held by TCRdb, lists in-frame sequences with V and J called but not all clones. Of the missing ones, under half trace to an unresolved V gene in checked studies; the others have no known cause. This sample holds under 130,000 clones; about 75% were observed only once. Approximately 6.3% of the sample is in the top ten clones. The sequencing sample was made of peripheral blood. These receptors were taken from a man older than 75 with acute or convalescent COVID-19.

This clone was observed a few times. The CDR3: CASSFLGGPPYNEQFF. The DNA for the CDR3 is TGTGCCAGCAGTTTTTTGGGAGGGCCTCCGTACAATGAGCAGTTCTTC. The chain carries TRBV28 and TRBJ2-1, with 7 bases aligning to TRBD2. Unmatched junction bases numbered 9, after V lost 3 bases and J lost 4 bases. CDR3 size: 16 residues. Germline V gives CDR1 MDHEN, CDR2 SYDVKM.

The rearrangement links TRBV7-2 to TRBJ2-7; 8 bases are a match to TRBD2. Per germline, CDR1 SGHTA and CDR2 FQGNSA. The CDR3 is 14 residues long. J gave up 6 bases and V 3 bases, and 7 bases lay outside the gene matches. In DNA, the CDR3 is TGTGCCAGCAGCTTTAGCGGGACGCCTTTCGAGCAGTACTTC. Its translation: CASSFSGTPFEQYF.

The chain joins TRBV29-1 to TRBJ2-3; D possibly corresponds to TRBD2 (6 bases). The CDR3 extends over 15 amino acids. V lost 4 bases to trimming and J lost 1 base, with 15 bases between them. In germline, CDR1 is SQVTM, CDR2 ANQGSEA. The CDR3 nucleotides read TGCAGCGTTGGGGTTTATAGCGGACGCACAGATACGCAGTATTTT. This encodes CSVGVYSGRTDTQYF.

The chain carries TRBV5-8 and TRBJ1-2, with D possibly TRBD1 on 5 matching bases. The CDR3 sequence is 14 residues long. Trimming removed 4 bases from V and 2 bases from J, with 12 bases in between. The germline V gene has CDR1 SGHTS and CDR2 YDEGEE. For the CDR3, the DNA is TGTGCCAGCAGCAAAGGGGTATTCAACTATGGCTACACCTTC. Translated: CASSKGVFNYGYTF.

This clone was detected a few times. The J gene is TRBJ2-1, the V gene TRBV20-1; 8 positions agree with TRBD2. V was pared by 3 bases and J by 6 bases, with 10 bases of the junction left unmatched. The CDR3 runs to 15 residues. CDR1 is DFQATT and CDR2 is SNEGSKA in the germline V gene (reference sequence). CDR3 region: CSASQAGVVGNEQFF. CDR3 coding DNA: TGCAGTGCTAGTCAAGCGGGAGTTGTGGGCAATGAGCAGTTCTTC.

This rearrangement joins TRBV25-1 to TRBJ2-1, with 7 bases that match TRBD1. With 2 bases clipped from V and 7 bases from J, the junction kept 14 bases outside the gene matches. This CDR3 has 17 amino acids. CDR1 is MGHDK, CDR2 SYGVNS, per germline. CDR3 bases: TGTGCCAGCAGTGAACCCGCGGGCAGGGGGACCTTTAATGAGCAGTTCTTC. Encoded protein: CASSEPAGRGTFNEQFF.

V is TRBV28 and J is TRBJ1-1, with 8 positions matching TRBD1. This CDR3 is built from 14 residues. Germline lookup yields CDR1 MDHEN and CDR2 SYDVKM. The trim removed 6 bases at V and 0 bases at J, leaving 3 bases unmatched. As DNA, the CDR3 is TGTGCCAGCAGGTCAGGGGGCCTGAACACTGAAGCTTTCTTT. Its protein product is CASRSGGLNTEAFF.

The chain links TRBV20-1 to TRBJ2-7; the match to TRBD2 covers 7 bases. The CDR3 runs to 13 residues. The V segment lost 3 bases and the J segment 7 bases; nucleotides outside the gene matches: 9. CDR1 and CDR2 from the germline V gene are DFQATT and SNEGSKA (reference sequence). As DNA, the CDR3 is TGCAGTGCTAGTCGCTGGGAGGGACGGGAGCAGTACTTC. Translated, it gives CSASRWEGREQYF.

This clone occurred a few times. The chain employs TRBV28 and TRBJ2-2; TRBD1 matches at 8 bases. The CDR3 loop spans 17 amino acids. After removal of 5 bases from V and 4 bases from J, the junction contained 12 bases not matched to a gene. The germline CDR1 and CDR2 sequences are MDHEN and SYDVKM. This CDR3 is CASSPTTGAGGTGELFF. The CDR3 DNA is TGTGCCAGCAGTCCTACGACAGGGGCCGGTGGCACCGGGGAGCTGTTTTTT.

V is TRBV29-1 and J is TRBJ2-2; D perhaps matches TRBD2 (5 bases). Germline lookup yields CDR1 SQVTM and CDR2 ANQGSEA. The V end was cut by 4 bases, the J end by 5 bases, with 11 bases between. The CDR3 has 13 residues. The DNA for the CDR3 is TGCAGCGTTGCCCACTCGGGGACCGGGGAGCTGTTTTTT. Translated: CSVAHSGTGELFF.

This clone showed up just once. The CDR3 sequence: CASRPRGENTDTQYF. The DNA of the CDR3 is TGTGCCAGCAGACCCCGGGGTGAAAACACAGATACGCAGTATTTT. The V and J genes are TRBV28 and TRBJ2-3, with D tentatively TRBD2 (5 bases). The CDR3 covers 15 residues. Per germline, CDR1 MDHEN and CDR2 SYDVKM. V was cut by 6 bases and J by 2 bases, with 15 bases left in between.

This clone was seen just once. One end of the junction does not line up with germline, which may come from a read error. This rearrangement joins TRBV28 to TRBJ1-1; TRBD1 matches 7 bases. This CDR3 is built from 13 residues. Looked up from germline, CDR1 is MDHEN and CDR2 is SYDVKM. The CDR3 nucleotides are TGTGCCAGCTTAGCACAGGGGCGGCCGTCGGGGATCTTT. Amino acid sequence: CASLAQGRPSGIF.

This clone was seen a single time. This chain links TRBV4-1 with TRBJ2-7, with 9 bases identical to TRBD1. The germline V gene encodes CDR1 MGHRA and CDR2 YSYEKL. This CDR3 comprises 16 residues. J lost 6 bases, V lost 2 bases, and 11 bases had no gene match. The CDR3 bases are TGCGCCAGCAGCCAACCTGACAGGGGGTCACGTGGCGAGCAGTACTTC. Protein product: CASSQPDRGSRGEQYF.

The V gene is TRBV7-2, the J gene TRBJ2-1; the match to TRBD2 covers 12 bases. The CDR3 is made up of 17 amino acids. The V segment lost 0 bases and the J segment 9 bases; nucleotides outside the gene matches: 9. Germline V gene data show CDR1 as SGHTA and CDR2 as FQGNSA. The CDR3: CASSLAQLAGGVGEQFF. The CDR3, as DNA: TGTGCCAGCAGCTTAGCGCAACTAGCGGGAGGAGTAGGTGAGCAGTTCTTC.

This chain uses TRBV5-6 with TRBJ2-7, with a possible D match to TRBD1 (5 bases). The CDR3 spans 14 residues. V was shortened by 3 bases and J by 5 bases, with 15 bases between the two germline ends. CDR1 and CDR2 from the germline V gene are SGHDT and YYEEEE. The CDR3 nucleotides are TGTGCCAGCAGCTCGACAGCCTCTAGACACGAGCAGTACTTC. This translates into CASSSTASRHEQYF.

The chain is built from TRBV30 and TRBJ2-7, with D possibly being TRBD2 (5 bases). CDR3 length: 14 amino acids. CDR1 and CDR2 (germline): GTSNPN, SVGIG (reference sequence). V was pared by 6 bases and J by 2 bases, with 17 bases between. The CDR3 is CACRVGKAAYEQYF. Written as DNA, the CDR3 is TGTGCCTGCCGGGTAGGCAAAGCGGCCTACGAGCAGTACTTC.

This clone was counted a single time. The rearrangement uses TRBV5-1 and TRBJ1-4, with TRBD1 matching 7 bases. Losses at the gene ends were 4 bases for V and 3 bases for J; bases not matched to a gene: 6. The length of the CDR3 is 15 residues. CDR1 SGHRS and CDR2 YFSETQ come from the germline V gene. The CDR3 sequence: CASSKTGEANEKLFF. CDR3 in DNA: TGCGCCAGCAGCAAAACAGGGGAGGCTAATGAAAAACTGTTTTTT.

V gene TRBV9 combines with J gene TRBJ2-2; 10 bases line up with TRBD2. V shed 2 bases and J 5 bases; nucleotides not matched to a gene: 9. CDR3 length: 17 amino acids. Germline CDR1 SGDLS, CDR2 YYNGEE. This CDR3 is CASSVNLAGGGTGELFF. The DNA of the CDR3 is TGTGCCAGCAGCGTCAATTTAGCGGGAGGTGGTACCGGGGAGCTGTTTTTT.

J is TRBJ2-6 and V is TRBV7-9; maybe TRBD2 (6 bases). Trimming pared 5 bases from V and 0 bases from J, leaving 17 bases between. From germline, CDR1 is SEHNR and CDR2 FQNEAQ (reference sequence). This CDR3 spans 18 amino acids. The CDR3: CASSPRVGLFSGANVLTF. The CDR3, as DNA: TGTGCCAGCAGCCCCCGGGTGGGACTGTTCTCTGGGGCCAACGTCCTGACTTTC.